A selection of T cell receptor beta chains follows, all from one sample in a study of blood T cell repertoires in COVID-19. TCRdb's copy holds only in-frame clones and misses some; the assay was immunoSEQ multiplex PCR. Among about 200,000 clones, roughly 83% were seen once, and the ten largest hold 27%. The sample comprised peripheral blood. These receptors were obtained from a man aged 40-49 years with acute or convalescent COVID-19. CDR3s include the opening cysteine and the closing phenylalanine or tryptophan. Fields, in order: V gene, D gene, J gene, clone size, CDR3 protein, CDR3 DNA. A D gene is named only where the DNA matches it firmly. Expanded clones get a size class; other rows say once, few or many, or leave the size out.

v_gene: TRBV3-1/TRBV3-2; d_gene: NA; j_gene: TRBJ2-5; abundance: NA; CDR3aa: CASSPLSQETQYF; CDR3nt: TGTGCCAGCAGCCCCTTGTCTCAAGAGACCCAGTACTTC
v_gene: TRBV4-3; d_gene: TRBD2; j_gene: TRBJ2-1; abundance: once; CDR3aa: CASRYSAAGAYNEQFF; CDR3nt: TGCGCCAGCAGGTATAGCGCAGCGGGGGCCTACAATGAGCAGTTCTTC
v_gene: TRBV6-1; d_gene: NA; j_gene: TRBJ1-2; abundance: NA; CDR3aa: CASSEDLGHRNYGYTF; CDR3nt: TGTGCCAGCAGTGAAGATCTGGGCCATCGAAACTATGGCTACACCTTC
v_gene: TRBV6-6; d_gene: NA; j_gene: TRBJ2-2; abundance: NA; CDR3aa: CASSMIGSTGELFF; CDR3nt: TGTGCCAGCAGTATGATAGGGAGCACCGGGGAGCTGTTTTTT
v_gene: TRBV30; d_gene: NA; j_gene: TRBJ1-1; abundance: NA; CDR3aa: CAWSVGGEAFF; CDR3nt: TGTGCCTGGAGTGTCGGGGGAGAAGCTTTCTTT
v_gene: TRBV3-1/TRBV3-2; d_gene: TRBD2; j_gene: TRBJ2-1; abundance: NA; CDR3aa: CASSQRNSGGEQFF; CDR3nt: TGTGCCAGCAGCCAACGAAATTCGGGGGGTGAGCAGTTCTTC
v_gene: TRBV30; d_gene: TRBD1; j_gene: TRBJ2-3; abundance: NA; CDR3aa: CAWSSDRGDTDTQYF; CDR3nt: TGTGCCTGGAGTTCCGACAGGGGCGACACAGATACGCAGTATTTT
v_gene: TRBV24-1; d_gene: NA; j_gene: TRBJ2-2; abundance: NA; CDR3aa: CATSDPRRDTGELFF; CDR3nt: TGTGCCACCAGTGATCCGAGGCGAGACACCGGGGAGCTGTTTTTT
v_gene: TRBV18; d_gene: TRBD1; j_gene: TRBJ2-1; abundance: NA; CDR3aa: CASSPQQGNNNEQFF; CDR3nt: TGTGCCAGCTCACCACAACAGGGGAATAACAATGAGCAGTTCTTC
v_gene: TRBV2; d_gene: NA; j_gene: TRBJ2-7; abundance: NA; CDR3aa: CASSELRLSYEQYF; CDR3nt: TGTGCCAGCAGTGAACTCCGCCTATCCTACGAGCAGTACTTC
v_gene: TRBV7-8; d_gene: NA; j_gene: TRBJ2-7; abundance: NA; CDR3aa: CASSPKAGAHYEQYF; CDR3nt: TGTGCCAGCAGCCCGAAGGCGGGGGCCCACTACGAGCAGTACTTC
v_gene: TRBV19; d_gene: NA; j_gene: TRBJ1-5; abundance: NA; CDR3aa: CASSIFPGQPQHF; CDR3nt: TGTGCCAGTAGTATTTTCCCTGGCCAGCCCCAGCATTTT
v_gene: TRBV19; d_gene: TRBD1; j_gene: TRBJ1-2; abundance: NA; CDR3aa: CASREIGQGGGYGYTF; CDR3nt: TGTGCCAGTAGGGAAATAGGGCAGGGGGGCGGCTATGGCTACACCTTC
v_gene: TRBV5-8; d_gene: NA; j_gene: TRBJ1-3; abundance: once; CDR3aa: CASSLLLISGNTIYF; CDR3nt: TGTGCCAGCAGCTTATTACTGATCTCTGGAAACACCATATATTTT
v_gene: TRBV11-2; d_gene: NA; j_gene: TRBJ1-4; abundance: NA; CDR3aa: CASSSSLGAAREKLFF; CDR3nt: TGTGCCAGCAGCTCCTCTCTGGGGGCGGCCCGTGAAAAACTGTTTTTT
v_gene: TRBV7-6; d_gene: NA; j_gene: TRBJ1-1; abundance: NA; CDR3aa: CASSLGTGTAAFF; CDR3nt: TGTGCCAGCAGCTTAGGAACAGGTACCGCGGCTTTCTTT
v_gene: TRBV7-2; d_gene: TRBD2; j_gene: TRBJ2-7; abundance: NA; CDR3aa: CASSPAGGVREQYF; CDR3nt: TGTGCCAGCAGCCCGGCGGGAGGTGTACGGGAGCAGTACTTC
v_gene: TRBV5-1; d_gene: TRBD2; j_gene: TRBJ2-3; abundance: NA; CDR3aa: CASSFEAGGTDTQYF; CDR3nt: TGCGCCAGCAGCTTTGAAGCGGGGGGCACAGATACGCAGTATTTT
v_gene: TRBV12-5; d_gene: NA; j_gene: TRBJ2-7; abundance: few; CDR3aa: CASGLAGQGSYEQYF; CDR3nt: TGTGCTAGTGGTTTGGCCGGTCAGGGATCCTACGAGCAGTACTTC
v_gene: TRBV20-1; d_gene: TRBD1; j_gene: TRBJ1-2; abundance: few; CDR3aa: CSASSQGDYGYTF; CDR3nt: TGCAGTGCTAGTTCACAGGGGGACTATGGCTACACCTTC
v_gene: TRBV4-1; d_gene: TRBD2; j_gene: TRBJ2-1; abundance: NA; CDR3aa: CASSQPGTSLPPEQFF; CDR3nt: TGCGCCAGCAGCCAACCAGGGACTAGCTTACCTCCCGAGCAGTTCTTC
v_gene: TRBV19; d_gene: TRBD1; j_gene: TRBJ2-5; abundance: NA; CDR3aa: CASGDRGRQETQYF; CDR3nt: TGTGCCAGTGGCGACAGGGGGCGGCAAGAGACCCAGTACTTC
v_gene: TRBV19; d_gene: TRBD2; j_gene: TRBJ2-3; abundance: many; CDR3aa: CASSMGGRGNTQYF; CDR3nt: TGTGCCAGTAGTATGGGAGGGAGGGGAAATACGCAGTATTTT